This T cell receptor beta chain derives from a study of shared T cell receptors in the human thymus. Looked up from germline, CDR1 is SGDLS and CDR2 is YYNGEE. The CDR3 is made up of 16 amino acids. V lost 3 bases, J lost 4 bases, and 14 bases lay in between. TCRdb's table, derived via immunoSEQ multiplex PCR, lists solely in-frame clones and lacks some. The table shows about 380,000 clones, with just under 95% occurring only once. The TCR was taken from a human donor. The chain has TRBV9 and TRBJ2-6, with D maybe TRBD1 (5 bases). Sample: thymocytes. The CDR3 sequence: CASSGAGFAGANVLTF. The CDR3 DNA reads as TGTGCCAGCAGCGGAGCAGGGTTCGCCGGGGCCAACGTCCTGACTTTC.